The 9 T cell receptor beta chains listed next were all sequenced from one sample in a study of T cells in women clearing cervical HPV infection (dated by TCRdb to the late 2010s). Library creation used the immunoSEQ multiplex PCR assay. TCRdb holds this immuneACCESS table with in-frame rearrangements only. Some clones are missing; in checked studies, unresolved V genes explain under half, and the rest has no known cause. The data table for this sample lists roughly 37,000 clones. Of the sample, 6.4% falls within the top ten clones. The material sequenced was blood buffy coat. Receptors were obtained from a woman between 18 and 70 years old with a cervical HPV16 infection that either progressed to CIN3+ or cleared (not recorded which).

A word on this clone: With the read ending 3 residues before the CDR3 end, the germline J gene is used to fill in that end. The gene calls are TRBV5-1 and TRBJ1-2, with 9 bases that match TRBD1. Germline CDR1 reads SGHRS; CDR2 reads YFSETQ. CDR3 length: 14 amino acids. CDR3: CASSLEQGARRYTF. The DNA read from the CDR3 is TGCGCCAGCAGCTTGGAACAGGGGGCGCGTCGC.

As regards this clone: The read ends 3 residues early relative to the CDR3; the germline J gene fills the gap. The chain recombines TRBV14 with TRBJ1-1; 7 bases align to TRBD1. After removal of 0 bases from V and 5 bases from J, the junction contained 9 bases not matched to a gene. The CDR3 runs to 16 residues. Germline assignment: CDR1 SGHDN and CDR2 FVKESK. The sequenced CDR3 bases are TGTGCCAGCAGCCAAGAACGACAGGGAGGGGGGACTGAA. This codes for CASSQERQGGGTE. The full CDR3 is CASSQERQGGGTEAFF.

A note on this clone: The read halts 3 residues ahead of the CDR3 end, with the missing end drawn from the germline J gene. J is TRBJ2-7 and V is TRBV7-8; D gene ambiguous. This CDR3 region has 14 residues. Germline lookup yields CDR1 SGHVS and CDR2 FQNEAQ. V was pared by 7 bases and J by 2 bases, with 15 bases between. Partial CDR3 DNA: TGTGCCAGCACGCGAGGCGGCCAAACCTACGAG. This sequence encodes CASTRGGQTYE. The full CDR3 protein reads CASTRGGQTYEQYF.

Remarks on this clone: One end of the junction does not line up with germline, which may come from a read error. The observed sequence ends 3 residues before the CDR3 terminus, with the missing tail filled in from the germline J gene. This CDR3 is also generated by other DNA sequences in the sample. The chain links TRBV5-1 to TRBJ1-1; a possible D gene is TRBD1 (6 bases). Germline CDR1 SGHRS, CDR2 YFSETQ. The CDR3 is 15 residues long. CDR3 protein: CASSSLREGDTEAFF. The part of the CDR3 DNA that was read is TGCGCCAGTAGCTCTTTGAGGGAGGGGGACACTGAA.

To note about this clone: Sequencing ends 3 residues short of the CDR3 end; the germline J gene provides the rest. The V call is TRBV18, the J call TRBJ1-2, with D possibly matching TRBD1 (5 bases). Germline V gene data show CDR1 as KGHSH and CDR2 as LQKENI. The length of the CDR3 is 16 residues. The DNA read from the CDR3 is TGTGCCAGCTCACCCGGGATAGCGGGGGGTTACAATGAC. Residues: CASSPGIAGGYND. The complete CDR3 protein is CASSPGIAGGYNDYTF.

A note on this clone: The read stops 3 residues short of the end of the CDR3; the missing end is completed from the germline J gene. The V call is TRBV23-1, the J call TRBJ2-2; 7 positions agree with TRBD1. TRBV23-1 is labeled an ORF, and its function is uncertain. The CDR3 sequence is 16 residues long. The V gene end was trimmed by 2 bases and the J gene end by 4 bases; junction bases not matched to a gene: 7. The CDR3 reads CASSQRGPEGTGELFF. The part of the CDR3 DNA that was read is TGCGCCAGCAGTCAAAGGGGGCCGGAAGGCACCGGGGAG.

As to this clone: Read data end 3 residues before the CDR3 end; the end is taken from the germline J gene. This chain uses TRBV19 with TRBJ2-1; maybe TRBD2 (6 bases). The V and J ends lost 5 bases and 1 base respectively, with 15 bases between them. The CDR3 is 16 residues long. Per germline, CDR1 LNHDA and CDR2 SQIVND (reference sequence). The sequenced CDR3 bases are TGTGCCAGTAGTCCCCTCCGGGACTTATCCTACAATGAG. Amino acids: CASSPLRDLSYNE. The full CDR3 is CASSPLRDLSYNEQFF.

This chain's CDR3 is CASSLDGTLNEKLFF. The covered CDR3 bases are TGCGCCAGCAGCTTGGACGGGACACTTAATGAAAAA. The J gene is TRBJ1-4, the V gene TRBV5-1, with D tentatively TRBD1 (6 bases). The read ends 3 residues before the CDR3 terminus; that terminus is restored from the germline J gene. The CDR3 spans 15 residues. Germline loops: CDR1 SGHRS, CDR2 YFSETQ. Trimming removed 0 bases from V and 4 bases from J, with 10 bases in between.

A remark on this clone: The CDR3 end lies 3 residues beyond the end of the read and is filled in from the germline J gene. The rearrangement links TRBV7-9 to TRBJ1-1; 7 bases map to TRBD1. Germline-derived CDR1 and CDR2 are SEHNR and FQNEAQ (reference sequence). V was clipped by 1 base and J by 6 bases; unmatched bases: 2. The CDR3 runs 13 residues. The CDR3 here is CASSLVDRPEAFF. The DNA read from the CDR3 is TGTGCCAGCAGCTTAGTGGACAGGCCTGAA. Supplemented by reference TRBV7-9 and TRBJ1-1, the full variable domain reads DTGVSQNPRHKITKRGQNVTFRCDPISEHNRLYWYRQTLGQGPEFLTYFQNEAQLEKSRLLSDRFSAERPKGSFSTLEIQRTEQGDSAMYLCASSLVDRPEAFFGQGTRLTVV.